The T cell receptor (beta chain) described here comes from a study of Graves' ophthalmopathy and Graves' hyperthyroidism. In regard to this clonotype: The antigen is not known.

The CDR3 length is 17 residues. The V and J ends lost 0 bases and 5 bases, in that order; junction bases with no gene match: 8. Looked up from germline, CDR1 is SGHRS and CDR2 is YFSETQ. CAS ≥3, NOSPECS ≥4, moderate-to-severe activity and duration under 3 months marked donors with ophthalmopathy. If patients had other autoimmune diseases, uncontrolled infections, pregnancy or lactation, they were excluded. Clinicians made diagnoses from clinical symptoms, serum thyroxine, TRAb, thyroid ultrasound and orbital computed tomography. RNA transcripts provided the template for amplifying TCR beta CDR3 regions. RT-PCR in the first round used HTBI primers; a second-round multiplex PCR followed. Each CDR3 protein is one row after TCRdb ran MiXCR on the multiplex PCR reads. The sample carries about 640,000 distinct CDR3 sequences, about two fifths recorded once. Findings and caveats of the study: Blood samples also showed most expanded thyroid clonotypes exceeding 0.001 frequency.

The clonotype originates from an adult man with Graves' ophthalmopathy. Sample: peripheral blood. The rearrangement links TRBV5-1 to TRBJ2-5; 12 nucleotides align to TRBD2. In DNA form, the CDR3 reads TGCGCCAGCAGCTTGGCCCTAGCGGGAGGGCCGAGTGAGACCCAGTACTTC. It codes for CASSLALAGGPSETQYF.